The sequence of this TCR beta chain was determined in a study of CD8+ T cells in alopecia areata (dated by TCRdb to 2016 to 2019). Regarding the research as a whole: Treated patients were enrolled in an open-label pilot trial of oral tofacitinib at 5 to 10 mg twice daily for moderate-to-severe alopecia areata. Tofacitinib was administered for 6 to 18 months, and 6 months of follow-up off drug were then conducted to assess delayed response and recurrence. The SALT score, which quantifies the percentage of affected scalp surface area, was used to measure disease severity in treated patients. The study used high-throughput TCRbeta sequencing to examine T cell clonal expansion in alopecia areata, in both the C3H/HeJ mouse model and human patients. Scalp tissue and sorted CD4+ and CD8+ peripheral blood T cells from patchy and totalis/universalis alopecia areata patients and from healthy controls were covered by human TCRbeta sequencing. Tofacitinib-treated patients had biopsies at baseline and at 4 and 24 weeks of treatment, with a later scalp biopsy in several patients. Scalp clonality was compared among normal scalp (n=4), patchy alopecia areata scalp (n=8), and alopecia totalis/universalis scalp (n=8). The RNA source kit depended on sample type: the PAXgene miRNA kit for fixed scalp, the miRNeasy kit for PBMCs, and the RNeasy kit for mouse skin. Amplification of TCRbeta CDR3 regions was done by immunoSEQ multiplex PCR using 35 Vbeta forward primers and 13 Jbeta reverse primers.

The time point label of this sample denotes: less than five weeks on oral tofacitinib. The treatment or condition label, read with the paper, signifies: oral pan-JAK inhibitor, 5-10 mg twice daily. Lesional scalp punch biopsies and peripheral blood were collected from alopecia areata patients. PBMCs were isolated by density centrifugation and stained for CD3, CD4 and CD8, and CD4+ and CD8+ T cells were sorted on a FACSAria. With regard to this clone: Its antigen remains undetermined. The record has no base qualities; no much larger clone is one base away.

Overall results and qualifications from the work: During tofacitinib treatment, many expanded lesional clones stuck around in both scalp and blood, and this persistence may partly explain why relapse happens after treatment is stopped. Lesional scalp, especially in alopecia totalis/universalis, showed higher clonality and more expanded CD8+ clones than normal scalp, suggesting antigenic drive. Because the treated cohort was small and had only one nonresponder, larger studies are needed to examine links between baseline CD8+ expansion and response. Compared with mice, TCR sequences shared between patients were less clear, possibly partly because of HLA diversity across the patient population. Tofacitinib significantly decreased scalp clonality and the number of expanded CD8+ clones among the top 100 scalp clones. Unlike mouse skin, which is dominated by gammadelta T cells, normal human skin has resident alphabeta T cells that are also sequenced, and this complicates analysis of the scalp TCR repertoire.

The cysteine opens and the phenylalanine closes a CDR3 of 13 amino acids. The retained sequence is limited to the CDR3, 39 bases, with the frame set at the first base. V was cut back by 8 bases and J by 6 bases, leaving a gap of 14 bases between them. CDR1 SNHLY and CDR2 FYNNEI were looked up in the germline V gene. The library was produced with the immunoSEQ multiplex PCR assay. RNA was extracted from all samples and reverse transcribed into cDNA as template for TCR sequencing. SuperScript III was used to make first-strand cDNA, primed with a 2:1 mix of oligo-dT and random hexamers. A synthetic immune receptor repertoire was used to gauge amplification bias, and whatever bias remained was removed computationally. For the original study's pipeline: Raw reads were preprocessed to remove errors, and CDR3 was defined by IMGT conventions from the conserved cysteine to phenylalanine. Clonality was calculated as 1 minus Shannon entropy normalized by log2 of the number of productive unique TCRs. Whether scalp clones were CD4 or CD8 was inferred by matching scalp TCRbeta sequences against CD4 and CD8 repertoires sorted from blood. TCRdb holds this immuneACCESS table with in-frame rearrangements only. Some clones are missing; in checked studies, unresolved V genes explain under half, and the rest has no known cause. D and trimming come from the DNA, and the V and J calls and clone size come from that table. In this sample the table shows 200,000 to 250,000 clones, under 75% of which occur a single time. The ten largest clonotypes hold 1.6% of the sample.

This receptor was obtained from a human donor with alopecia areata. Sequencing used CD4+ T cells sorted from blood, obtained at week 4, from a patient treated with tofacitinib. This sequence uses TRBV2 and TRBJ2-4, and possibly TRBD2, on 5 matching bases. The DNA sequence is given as TGTGCCAGCCTCGAGGGAATAGGAAACATTCAGTACTTC. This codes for CASLEGIGNIQYF.